The next 28 T cell receptor beta chains were all read from a single sample in a study of cytomegalovirus exposure and HLA in healthy donors. Primers for the PCR totalled 60 Vbeta and 13 Jbeta. Clones were read by immunoSEQ multiplex PCR, and TCRdb kept only the in-frame ones, dropping some. The profile shows more than 140,000 clones, approximately 82% of them singletons. Sequenced material: PBMCs. The receptors here all came from a man aged 35 to 55 in good health and CMV-seronegative.

Notes on this clone: The sample holds other DNA sequences that translate to the same CDR3. The rearrangement joins TRBV7-9 to TRBJ2-7, with 7 bases lining up with TRBD1. This CDR3 is 14 amino acids long. The germline V gene has CDR1 SEHNR and CDR2 FQNEAQ (reference sequence). V was pared by 4 bases and J by 1 base, with 4 bases of the junction left unmatched. CDR3 sequence: CASSSRDSSYEQYF. The CDR3 DNA reads as TGTGCCAGCAGCTCCCGGGACAGTTCCTACGAGCAGTACTTC.

The chain recombines TRBV4-2 with TRBJ1-2; D perhaps matches TRBD1 (5 bases). This CDR3 spans 14 amino acids. Trimming stripped 3 bases from V and 2 bases from J, with 10 bases between. Germline V gives CDR1 LGHNA, CDR2 YNFKEQ. The CDR3 here is CASSHQDKNYGYTF. CDR3 bases: TGTGCCAGCAGCCATCAGGACAAGAACTATGGCTACACCTTC.

CDR3 amino acids: CASSSTGRPQHF. The DNA of the CDR3 is TGTGCCAGTAGTTCCACAGGGCGGCCCCAGCATTTT. The gene calls are TRBV19 and TRBJ1-5; tentatively, D is TRBD1 (6 bases). The CDR3 is made up of 12 amino acids. Trimming pared 5 bases from V and 9 bases from J, leaving 11 bases between. Germline values: CDR1 LNHDA, CDR2 SQIVND (reference sequence).

The rearrangement uses TRBV6-9 and TRBJ2-3; D remains ambiguous. Germline V gene data show CDR1 as MNHGY and CDR2 as SVAAGI. The CDR3 runs 14 residues. V was pared by 7 bases and J by 4 bases, with 15 bases between. For the CDR3, the DNA is TGTGCCAGCACAAACTGGAGCGACGCAGATACGCAGTATTTT. It specifies CASTNWSDADTQYF.

V and J are TRBV12-5 and TRBJ2-7; tentatively, D is TRBD2 (6 bases). The CDR3 length is 13 residues. V was trimmed by 2 bases and J by 6 bases, leaving 11 bases between them. The V gene's germline CDR1 is LGHNT and CDR2 FRNRAP. CDR3 sequence reads: CASGLSNGGEQYF. In nucleotides, the CDR3 is TGTGCTAGTGGTTTGTCCAACGGGGGCGAGCAGTACTTC. Complete variable domain (other parts from reference TRBV12-5 and TRBJ2-7): DARVTQTPRHKVTEMGQEVTMRCQPILGHNTVFWYRQTMMQGLELLAYFRNRAPLDDSGMPKDRFSAEMPDATLATLKIQPSEPRDSAVYFCASGLSNGGEQYFGPGTRLTVT.

This clone showed up just once. The J gene is TRBJ2-3, the V gene TRBV11-2; TRBD2 might be the D (6 bases). Looked up from germline, CDR1 is SGHAT and CDR2 is FQNNGV. Trimming removed 1 base from V and 2 bases from J, with 13 bases in between. This CDR3 spans 16 amino acids. CDR3 in DNA: TGTGCCAGCAGCTTAGTAGGCGGGGCCATCACAGATACGCAGTATTTT. The encoded protein is CASSLVGGAITDTQYF.

The V and J genes are TRBV5-1 and TRBJ2-5, with D possibly matching TRBD2 (6 bases). CDR1 and CDR2 from the germline V gene are SGHRS and YFSETQ. V was shortened by 5 bases and J by 7 bases, with 21 bases between the two germline ends. The CDR3 runs to 15 residues. The CDR3, as DNA: TGCGCCAGCAGGGAGTGGGCGGGGTCATACGGGACCCAGTACTTC. Translation gives CASREWAGSYGTQYF.

This chain joins TRBV28 and TRBJ2-7, with 7 nucleotides matching TRBD1. The CDR3 covers 14 residues. CDR1 is MDHEN, CDR2 SYDVKM, per germline. Unmatched junction bases numbered 4, after V lost 4 bases and J lost 1 base. The CDR3 nucleotides are TGTGCCAGCAGTTATTCGACAGGGTCCTACGAGCAGTACTTC. It is translated as CASSYSTGSYEQYF.

This clone has more than one count but fewer than ten. The V gene is TRBV7-8, the J gene TRBJ1-1, with D uncertain. Germline CDR1 is SGHVS and CDR2 is FQNEAQ. The CDR3 runs to 15 residues. Trimming left V 1 base short and J 4 bases short, with 13 bases between. Here the CDR3 reads CASSLEYGRGTEAFF. CDR3 bases: TGTGCCAGCAGCTTAGAGTACGGGAGAGGCACTGAAGCTTTCTTT.

The chain links TRBV10-3 to TRBJ2-5, with TRBD2 identical over 10 bases. J was trimmed by 1 base and V by 0 bases; bases with no gene match: 8. This CDR3 is built from 18 residues. Germline V CDR1 and CDR2: ENHRY, SYGVKD. The chain's CDR3 is CAISESASGGPTQETQYF. The CDR3 nucleotides read TGTGCCATCAGTGAGTCGGCTAGCGGGGGCCCTACCCAAGAGACCCAGTACTTC.

The chain couples TRBV7-8 to TRBJ1-2; TRBD1 matches 8 bases. The trim removed 2 bases at V and 4 bases at J, leaving 12 bases unmatched. Per germline, CDR1 SGHVS and CDR2 FQNEAQ. The CDR3 extends over 17 amino acids. CDR3 region: CASSLRRDRLSLYGYTF. Written as DNA, the CDR3 is TGTGCCAGCAGCTTAAGAAGGGACAGGCTGAGCCTCTATGGCTACACCTTC.

The chain combines TRBV18 with TRBJ1-1, with a tentative D call TRBD1 (5 bases). Deletions cut 3 bases from V and 0 bases from J, with 17 bases between. Germline lookup yields CDR1 KGHSH and CDR2 LQKENI. CDR3 size: 17 residues. The CDR3 region is CASSPFQGGRVNTEAFF. CDR3 bases: TGTGCCAGCTCACCGTTTCAGGGAGGGAGGGTGAACACTGAAGCTTTCTTT.

The V gene is TRBV29-1, the J gene TRBJ1-1, with 7 positions matching TRBD1. V lost 3 bases and J lost 3; bases outside the gene matches: 7. Per the germline V gene, CDR1 is SQVTM and CDR2 is ANQGSEA. This CDR3 has 14 residues. CDR3 region: CSVESRQGHTEAFF. The CDR3 DNA follows: TGCAGCGTTGAGTCGAGACAGGGCCACACTGAAGCTTTCTTT.

This clone has a handful of counts. The chain joins TRBV5-4 to TRBJ2-5; a possible D gene is TRBD1 (6 bases). The length of the CDR3 is 14 residues. Trimming cost V 5 bases and J 3 bases, with 14 bases left between them. Germline V lookup: CDR1 SGHNT, CDR2 YYREEE (reference sequence). CDR3 DNA sequence: TGTGCCAGCAGTAACAGTAACAGGGAAGAGACCCAGTACTTC. It is translated as CASSNSNREETQYF.

The J gene is TRBJ1-2, the V gene TRBV30, with D possibly being TRBD1 (5 bases). The CDR3 sequence is 16 residues long. V lost 0 bases, J lost 4 bases, and 18 bases lay in between. Per the germline V gene, CDR1 is GTSNPN and CDR2 is SVGIG (reference sequence). DNA of the CDR3: TGTGCCTGGAGTGTACGGGGGACCAGGCCCCTCTATGGCTACACCTTC. Its protein product is CAWSVRGTRPLYGYTF.

The genes are TRBV27 and TRBJ2-5; 7 nucleotides line up with TRBD2. The CDR3 totals 13 residues. J gave up 5 bases and V 5 bases, and 5 bases lay outside the gene matches. Looked up from germline, CDR1 is MNHEY and CDR2 is SMNVEV (reference sequence). The CDR3 bases are TGTGCCAGCAGTCCGCGGGGGAGGGAGACCCAGTACTTC. It specifies CASSPRGRETQYF.

This sequence joins TRBV6-6 and TRBJ1-1; no firm D call. With 6 bases removed from V and 1 base from J, the gap between germline ends came to 12 bases. Looked up from germline, CDR1 is MNHNY and CDR2 is SVGAGI (reference sequence). This CDR3 region has 14 residues. CDR3 loop: CASRLLTENTEAFF. The CDR3 DNA is TGTGCCAGCAGGTTACTAACCGAGAACACTGAAGCTTTCTTT.

The chain recombines TRBV9 with TRBJ2-2, with TRBD2 identical over 13 bases. The ends lost 4 bases at V and 1 base at J; junction bases unmatched: 7. This CDR3 contains 18 residues. Per the germline V gene, CDR1 is SGDLS and CDR2 is YYNGEE. CDR3: CASSSRLAGGQNTGELFF. As DNA, the CDR3 is TGTGCCAGCAGCTCCCGACTAGCGGGGGGCCAGAACACCGGGGAGCTGTTTTTT.

The chain employs TRBV5-4 and TRBJ2-1; maybe TRBD2 (5 bases). V lost 7 bases and J lost 7, with 15 bases in between. This CDR3 spans 13 amino acids. Germline V gives CDR1 SGHNT, CDR2 YYREEE (reference sequence). CDR3 bases: TGTGCCAGCGAAGCGACCCCGGGGAATGAGCAGTTCTTC. Translation gives CASEATPGNEQFF.

The sample holds one count of this clone. The genes are TRBV4-1 and TRBJ2-1; no clear D. Deletions cut 5 bases from V and 2 bases from J, with 10 bases between. The germline V gene encodes CDR1 MGHRA and CDR2 YSYEKL. The CDR3 length is 14 residues. CDR3 sequence: CASSAPTPYNEQFF. The CDR3 DNA reads TGCGCCAGCAGCGCCCCCACACCCTACAATGAGCAGTTCTTC.

This chain uses TRBV7-9 with TRBJ1-4, with 9 positions matching TRBD1. Germline lookup yields CDR1 SEHNR and CDR2 FQNEAQ (reference sequence). The CDR3 extends over 14 amino acids. The trim removed 1 base at V and 8 bases at J, leaving 2 bases unmatched. CDR3: CASSLGQGGEKLFF. The DNA of the CDR3 is TGTGCCAGCAGCTTAGGACAGGGGGGCGAAAAACTGTTTTTT. Based on the CDR3 plus reference TRBV7-9 and TRBJ1-4, the full variable domain is DTGVSQNPRHKITKRGQNVTFRCDPISEHNRLYWYRQTLGQGPEFLTYFQNEAQLEKSRLLSDRFSAERPKGSFSTLEIQRTEQGDSAMYLCASSLGQGGEKLFFGSGTQLSVL.

This chain connects TRBV6-5 to TRBJ1-4, with 10 nucleotides matching TRBD1. The germline V gene has CDR1 MNHEY and CDR2 SVGAGI. There are 14 residues in the CDR3. Trimming took 8 bases from V and 8 from J; bases not matched to a gene: 8. The CDR3 protein is CASRQGALGEKLFF. The CDR3 DNA sequence: TGTGCCAGCCGACAGGGGGCCCTTGGGGAAAAACTGTTTTTT.

The chain couples TRBV7-2 to TRBJ1-2, with TRBD1 matching 7 bases. Germline V gene sequence: CDR1 SGHTA, CDR2 FQGNSA. This CDR3 contains 16 residues. Unmatched junction bases numbered 7, after V lost 3 bases and J lost 0 bases. The CDR3 region is CASSLTGTVPNYGYTF. DNA of the CDR3: TGTGCCAGCAGCTTGACCGGGACAGTCCCTAACTATGGCTACACCTTC.

CDR3 sequence: CASSLSAEAGEKLFF. The CDR3 DNA sequence: TGTGCCAGCAGTTTAAGTGCGGAAGCGGGTGAAAAACTGTTTTTT. The rearrangement uses TRBV27 and TRBJ1-4; D call uncertain. The CDR3 runs to 15 residues. Germline V gives CDR1 MNHEY, CDR2 SMNVEV (reference sequence). The V end was cut by 2 bases, the J end by 7 bases, with 14 bases between.

The V call is TRBV7-3, the J call TRBJ1-2; TRBD1 agrees at 11 bases. CDR3 length equals 15 residues. With 6 bases clipped from V and 6 bases from J, the junction kept 9 bases outside the gene matches. CDR1 and CDR2 (germline): SGHTA, FQGTGA. The CDR3 protein is CASSYGQGAIHGYTF. The CDR3 DNA reads TGTGCCAGCAGTTACGGACAGGGGGCGATCCATGGCTACACCTTC.

This chain links TRBV29-1 with TRBJ2-7, with 11 bases matching TRBD1. The CDR3 runs to 14 residues. V shed 6 bases, J shed 5 bases, and the junction held 9 bases outside the gene matches. CDR1 is SQVTM, CDR2 ANQGSEA, per germline. In DNA form, the CDR3 reads TGCAGCGTATGCCCCCGGGACAGGGGGAACGAGCAGTACTTC. This sequence encodes CSVCPRDRGNEQYF.

This chain links TRBV7-3 with TRBJ1-1; D remains ambiguous. Germline CDR1 reads SGHTA; CDR2 reads FQGTGA. There are 14 residues in the CDR3. V was pared by 5 bases and J by 2 bases, with 12 bases between. This CDR3 reads CASSPRRGNTEAFF. The CDR3 DNA is TGTGCCAGCAGCCCTAGGCGCGGAAACACTGAAGCTTTCTTT.

CDR3 in amino acids: CASSESPAYNEQFF. The CDR3, as DNA: TGTGCCAGCAGTGAATCACCAGCCTACAATGAGCAGTTCTTC. V and J are TRBV2 and TRBJ2-1; D gene uncertain. CDR3 length equals 14 residues. Germline loops: CDR1 SNHLY, CDR2 FYNNEI. V gave up 2 bases and J gave up 2 bases, with 7 bases separating them. The full variable domain, its missing parts supplied by reference TRBV2 and TRBJ2-1, is EPEVTQTPSHQVTQMGQEVILRCVPISNHLYFYWYRQILGQKVEFLVSFYNNEISEKSEIFDDQFSVERPDGSNFTLKIRSTKLEDSAMYFCASSESPAYNEQFFGPGTRLTVL.